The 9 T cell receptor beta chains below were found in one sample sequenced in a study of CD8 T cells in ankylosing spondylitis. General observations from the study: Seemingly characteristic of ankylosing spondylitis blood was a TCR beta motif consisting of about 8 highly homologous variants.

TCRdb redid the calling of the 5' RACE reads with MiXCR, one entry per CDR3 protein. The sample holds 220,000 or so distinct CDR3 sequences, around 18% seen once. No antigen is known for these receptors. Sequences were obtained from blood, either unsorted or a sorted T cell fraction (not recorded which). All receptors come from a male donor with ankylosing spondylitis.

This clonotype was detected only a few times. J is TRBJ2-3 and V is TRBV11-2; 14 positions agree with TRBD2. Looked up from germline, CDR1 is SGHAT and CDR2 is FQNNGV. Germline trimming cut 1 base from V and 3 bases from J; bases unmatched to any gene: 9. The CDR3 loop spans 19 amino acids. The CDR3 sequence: CASSLVLATSGRVTDTQYF. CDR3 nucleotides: TGTGCCAGCAGCTTAGTTCTGGCGACTAGCGGGAGGGTGACAGATACGCAGTATTTT.

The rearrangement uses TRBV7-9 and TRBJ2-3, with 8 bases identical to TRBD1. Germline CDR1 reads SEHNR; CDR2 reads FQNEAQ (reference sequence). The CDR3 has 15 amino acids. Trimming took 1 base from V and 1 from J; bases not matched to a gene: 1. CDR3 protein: CASSLVDRGTDTQYF. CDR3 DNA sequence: TGTGCCAGCAGCTTAGTGGACAGGGGCACAGATACGCAGTATTTT.

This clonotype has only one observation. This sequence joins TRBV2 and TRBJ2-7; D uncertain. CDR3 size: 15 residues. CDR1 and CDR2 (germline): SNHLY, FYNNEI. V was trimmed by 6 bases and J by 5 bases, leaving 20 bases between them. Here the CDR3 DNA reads TGTGCCAGCAGGAAGAGAGCCGGTGCATCCCACGAGCAGTACTTC. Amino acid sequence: CASRKRAGASHEQYF.

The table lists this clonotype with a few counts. The CDR3 coding sequence is TGCGCCAGCAGCCGAGGACTAGCGGTCACAGATACGCAGTATTTT. Its translation is CASSRGLAVTDTQYF. This chain links TRBV4-1 with TRBJ2-3; 10 bases line up with TRBD2. This CDR3 has 15 residues. V shed 4 bases and J 2 bases; nucleotides not matched to a gene: 3. Germline V gene lookup returns CDR1 MGHRA and CDR2 YSYEKL.

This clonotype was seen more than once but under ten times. CDR3 protein: CAISDSGTKNTEAFF. The CDR3 DNA reads TGTGCCATCAGTGATTCGGGGACAAAGAACACTGAAGCTTTCTTT. This chain uses TRBV10-3 with TRBJ1-1, with D possibly TRBD1 on 6 matching bases. Per germline, CDR1 ENHRY and CDR2 SYGVKD. Between the trimmed V and J ends, which lost 3 bases and 1 base, there was a span of 12 bases. This CDR3 is built from 15 residues.

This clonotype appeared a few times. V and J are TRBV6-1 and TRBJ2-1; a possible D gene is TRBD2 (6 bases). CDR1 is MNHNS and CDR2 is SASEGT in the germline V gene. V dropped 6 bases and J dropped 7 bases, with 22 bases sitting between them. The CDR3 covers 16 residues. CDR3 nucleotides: TGTGCCAGCAGCCAATCCGGGAGACTGGTCTGGAATGAGCAGTTCTTC. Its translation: CASSQSGRLVWNEQFF.

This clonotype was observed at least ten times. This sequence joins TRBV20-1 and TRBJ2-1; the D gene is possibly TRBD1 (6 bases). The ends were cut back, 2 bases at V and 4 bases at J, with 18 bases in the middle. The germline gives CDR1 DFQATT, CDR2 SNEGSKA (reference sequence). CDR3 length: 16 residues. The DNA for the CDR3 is TGCAGTGCTAGACGTTCGAGGGAGCAGGGGTACAATGAGCAGTTCTTC. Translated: CSARRSREQGYNEQFF.

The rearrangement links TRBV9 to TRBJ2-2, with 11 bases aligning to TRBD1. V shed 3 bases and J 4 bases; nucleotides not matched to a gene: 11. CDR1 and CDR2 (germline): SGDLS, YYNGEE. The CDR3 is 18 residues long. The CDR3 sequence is CASSDPGTGGPITGELFF. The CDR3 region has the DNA TGTGCCAGCAGCGACCCCGGGACAGGGGGTCCCATCACCGGGGAGCTGTTTTTT.

DNA for the CDR3: TGTGCCAGCAGCCAAATCCTAGCGGGACAAGAGACCCAGTACTTC. As protein: CASSQILAGQETQYF. This chain connects TRBV3-1 to TRBJ2-5; 9 bases agree with TRBD2. From germline, CDR1 is LGHDT and CDR2 YNNKEL (reference sequence). V trimming: 2 bases; J trimming: 2 bases; junction bases outside the gene matches: 3. The CDR3 is 15 amino acids.